The 21 T cell receptor beta chains below come from one sample, sequenced in a study of cytomegalovirus exposure and HLA in healthy donors. The PCR contained 60 Vbeta and 13 Jbeta primers. The method was immunoSEQ multiplex PCR; TCRdb's version includes in-frame clones alone and lacks a portion of them. This repertoire shows over 100,000 clones, over 80% found once; its top ten account for 2% to 3%. The material sequenced was PBMCs. These receptors were collected from a man aged 40-49 years in good health and CMV-seronegative.

A single count supports this clone. The V and J genes are TRBV20-1 and TRBJ2-1; 7 positions match TRBD2. Germline CDR1 is DFQATT and CDR2 is SNEGSKA (reference sequence). Losses at the gene ends were 5 bases for V and 10 bases for J; bases not matched to a gene: 5. The CDR3 contains 11 residues. The CDR3 DNA sequence: TGCAGTGCTCCTACGCGGGGGGAGCAGTTCTTC. Translating gives CSAPTRGEQFF.

This clone was picked up one time. V usage is TRBV6-1 and J usage is TRBJ1-1; D is uncertain. Germline V gives CDR1 MNHNS, CDR2 SASEGT. This CDR3 is 12 amino acids long. V was trimmed by 4 bases and J by 8 bases, leaving 11 bases between them. This CDR3 is CASSGRGREAFF. DNA of the CDR3: TGTGCCAGCAGTGGGCGAGGGAGAGAAGCTTTCTTT.

The chain joins TRBV5-4 to TRBJ1-2; 9 bases map to TRBD1. The germline V gene has CDR1 SGHNT and CDR2 YYREEE (reference sequence). CDR3 length: 15 residues. J was trimmed by 8 bases and V by 7 bases; bases with no gene match: 15. The CDR3 DNA is TGTGCCAGCGGAATCCCTACAGGGGGCTACCGGGGCTACACCTTC. Protein product: CASGIPTGGYRGYTF.

V is TRBV27 and J is TRBJ1-4, with unresolved D. CDR1 MNHEY and CDR2 SMNVEV come from the germline V gene (reference sequence). V gave up 6 bases and J gave up 3 bases, with 11 bases separating them. The CDR3 spans 14 residues. The CDR3 sequence is CASSSGRSNEKLFF. As DNA, the CDR3 is TGTGCCAGCAGCTCTGGGAGGTCTAATGAAAAACTGTTTTTT.

The genes are TRBV5-1 and TRBJ1-4; no firm D call. Germline CDR1 is SGHRS and CDR2 is YFSETQ. The CDR3 has 16 residues. Trimming stripped 0 bases from V and 8 bases from J, with 17 bases between. The DNA of the CDR3 is TGCGCCAGCAGCTTGGCCTCGGTAGGCGCCGGGGAAAAACTGTTTTTT. It is translated as CASSLASVGAGEKLFF. The whole variable domain, remainder taken from reference TRBV5-1 and TRBJ1-4, is KAGVTQTPRYLIKTRGQQVTLSCSPISGHRSVSWYQQTPGQGLQFLFEYFSETQRNKGNFPGRFSGRQFSNSRSEMNVSTLELGDSALYLCASSLASVGAGEKLFFGSGTQLSVL.

The V call is TRBV5-6, the J call TRBJ2-1; 9 bases are a match to TRBD1. CDR1 SGHDT and CDR2 YYEEEE come from the germline V gene. V lost 4 bases and J lost 6; bases outside the gene matches: 8. The CDR3 runs 15 residues. CDR3 in DNA: TGTGCCAGCAGCGGCCGGGACAGGGCCTCCAATGAGCAGTTCTTC. Translating gives CASSGRDRASNEQFF.

The chain has TRBV7-2 and TRBJ2-3, with 15 bases matching TRBD2. This CDR3 has 19 amino acids. From germline, CDR1 is SGHTA and CDR2 FQGNSA. The V segment lost 4 bases and the J segment 0 bases; nucleotides outside the gene matches: 8. This CDR3 is CASSWSGTSGGNSTDTQYF. In DNA form, the CDR3 reads TGTGCCAGCAGCTGGTCCGGGACTAGCGGGGGGAATAGCACAGATACGCAGTATTTT.

The chain employs TRBV19 and TRBJ1-5, with 12 bases fitting TRBD1. Germline CDR1 is LNHDA and CDR2 is SQIVND (reference sequence). This CDR3 is built from 16 residues. Trimming at V came to 5 bases and at J to 5 bases, leaving 7 bases not matched to a gene. CDR3 protein: CASSASRDRGHQPQHF. CDR3 in DNA: TGTGCCAGTAGTGCCTCCCGGGACAGGGGGCATCAGCCCCAGCATTTT.

Concerning this clone: Relative to the germline gene, one junction end is altered; a read error may explain this. This rearrangement joins TRBV7-9 to TRBJ1-2; 7 nucleotides agree with TRBD1. In germline, CDR1 is SEHNR, CDR2 FQNEAQ (reference sequence). The CDR3 runs 15 residues. Here the CDR3 DNA reads TGTTCCAGCAGCCCCCCGACAGGGTCTACCTATGGCTACACCTTC. Translating gives CSSSPPTGSTYGYTF.

For the CDR3, the DNA is TGTGCCAGCAGTTGGGGGCGTGATACCGGGGAGCTGTTTTTT. As protein: CASSWGRDTGELFF. This sequence joins TRBV27 and TRBJ2-2; the D gene is possibly TRBD1 (6 bases). The V and J ends lost 4 bases and 5 bases respectively, with 11 bases between them. This CDR3 has 14 amino acids. Germline V gene lookup returns CDR1 MNHEY and CDR2 SMNVEV (reference sequence).

This chain connects TRBV5-1 to TRBJ2-3, with 10 bases aligning to TRBD2. Trimming cost V 3 bases and J 4 bases; bases outside gene matches: 8. Per germline, CDR1 SGHRS and CDR2 YFSETQ. CDR3 length: 16 amino acids. CDR3 nucleotides: TGCGCCAGCAGCTCGAGCCTGAGCGGGGGGGCAGATACGCAGTATTTT. It translates to CASSSSLSGGADTQYF.

The chain carries TRBV2 and TRBJ2-4; the D gene is possibly TRBD1 (5 bases). V was cut by 6 bases and J by 5 bases, with 11 bases left in between. This CDR3 spans 13 amino acids. Germline V CDR1 and CDR2: SNHLY, FYNNEI. The chain's CDR3 is CASRGQWENIQYF. In DNA, the CDR3 is TGTGCCAGCAGGGGGCAGTGGGAAAACATTCAGTACTTC.

Comment on this clone: With only one base between it and a far larger clone, this is likely a read error. The same CDR3 arises from other DNA sequences in this sample as well. This chain joins TRBV9 and TRBJ1-5; D is possibly TRBD1 (6 bases). Between the trimmed V and J ends, which lost 2 bases and 7 bases, there was a span of 16 bases. The germline V gene has CDR1 SGDLS and CDR2 YYNGEE. The CDR3 spans 15 residues. The CDR3 reads CASSVAGATKQPQHF. Here the CDR3 DNA reads TGTGCCAGCAGCGTGGCAGGGGCCACCAAGCAGCCCCAGCATTTT.

The rearrangement uses TRBV27 and TRBJ2-7; TRBD1 matches 7 bases. The CDR3 consists of 14 residues. The junction had 10 bases not matched to a gene; V was cut back by 8 bases and J by 3 bases. Germline V gene sequence: CDR1 MNHEY, CDR2 SMNVEV (reference sequence). This CDR3 is CASGLFGQVYEQYF. CDR3 coding DNA: TGTGCCAGCGGACTTTTTGGACAGGTCTACGAGCAGTACTTC.

The chain recombines TRBV4-1 with TRBJ2-5, with 8 bases identical to TRBD2. The ends lost 0 bases at V and 2 bases at J; junction bases unmatched: 5. The germline V gene has CDR1 MGHRA and CDR2 YSYEKL. The CDR3 spans 16 residues. CDR3 region: CASSQEFAGGQETQYF. The CDR3 nucleotides read TGCGCCAGCAGCCAAGAATTCGCGGGGGGACAAGAGACCCAGTACTTC.

The chain uses TRBV7-9 and TRBJ1-3; 7 nucleotides align to TRBD1. With V trimmed by 5 bases and J by 0 bases, 16 bases remained unmatched. This CDR3 spans 19 amino acids. Per the germline V gene, CDR1 is SEHNR and CDR2 is FQNEAQ (reference sequence). The CDR3 DNA reads TGTGCCAGCAGCCCCCACCTATGGACAGGCGACCACTCTGGAAACACCATATATTTT. Amino acid sequence: CASSPHLWTGDHSGNTIYF.

This clone has only one observation. This chain joins TRBV11-2 and TRBJ1-2; TRBD1 matches at 7 bases. J lost 12 bases, V lost 6 bases, and 19 bases had no gene match. The germline V gene encodes CDR1 SGHAT and CDR2 FQNNGV. CDR3 length equals 15 residues. CDR3 sequence reads: CASSSYRDRSLRDTF. The CDR3 DNA follows: TGTGCCAGCAGTTCTTACCGGGACAGATCTTTGAGGGACACCTTC.

The J gene is TRBJ2-2, the V gene TRBV9; 13 positions agree with TRBD2. Germline values: CDR1 SGDLS, CDR2 YYNGEE. V was pared by 4 bases and J by 5 bases, with 5 bases of the junction left unmatched. This CDR3 spans 16 amino acids. CDR3 in amino acids: CASSRRTSGGTGELFF. CDR3 coding DNA: TGTGCCAGCAGCCGGCGGACTAGCGGGGGAACCGGGGAGCTGTTTTTT.

The rearrangement links TRBV15 to TRBJ2-5; TRBD2 agrees at 8 bases. Germline CDR1 and CDR2: LNHNV and YYDKDF (reference sequence). The V gene end was trimmed by 8 bases and the J gene end by 0 bases; junction bases not matched to a gene: 5. This CDR3 has 14 residues. CDR3 nucleotides: TGTGCCACCTCCCGGCGGGGGGACCAAGAGACCCAGTACTTC. Protein: CATSRRGDQETQYF.

V and J are TRBV9 and TRBJ1-2; 8 nucleotides match TRBD1. The CDR3 is 15 residues long. Germline V gives CDR1 SGDLS, CDR2 YYNGEE. V was clipped by 7 bases and J by 5 bases; unmatched bases: 13. CDR3 loop: CASRSTQGEGYGYTF. As DNA, the CDR3 is TGTGCCAGCCGCTCAACACAGGGGGAAGGGTATGGCTACACCTTC.

The chain combines TRBV14 with TRBJ1-4, with TRBD1 matching 8 bases. CDR1 SGHDN and CDR2 FVKESK come from the germline V gene. The CDR3 contains 15 residues. Trimming took 1 base from V and 11 from J; bases not matched to a gene: 9. CDR3 protein: CASSQGSVPGGKLFF. CDR3 DNA: TGTGCCAGCAGCCAAGGGTCGGTCCCAGGGGGCAAACTGTTTTTT.